Listed here are 4 T cell receptor beta chains from one sample, sequenced in a study of beta chain features in type 1 diabetes. For these TCRs, the target antigens are not known. Study-wide results and caveats: Among patients with Type 1 diabetes, TCRB CDR3s were moderately but significantly shorter in every one of the four CD4+ subsets.

The sequenced template was cDNA made from the entire isolated RNA. Sequencing used immunoSEQ multiplex PCR; TCRdb keeps in-frame clones, though not all of them. The sample contains approximately 600,000 clones, 9.5% to 15% of which appear only once. The specimen sequenced was naive CD4+ T cells from blood. The receptors were sampled from a man aged 25-45 years with type 1 diabetes.

The rearrangement joins TRBV4-3 to TRBJ1-2, with TRBD1 matching 9 bases. The CDR3 is made up of 15 amino acids. Germline loops: CDR1 LGHNA, CDR2 YSLEER. V shed 2 bases, J shed 2 bases, and the junction held 3 bases outside the gene matches. The CDR3 reads CASSQSGQGNYGYTF. DNA for the CDR3: TGCGCCAGCAGCCAATCGGGACAGGGCAACTATGGCTACACCTTC.

The sample holds a few counts of this clone. This rearrangement joins TRBV6-6 to TRBJ2-5; no clear D gene. The CDR3 runs 13 residues. Germline CDR1 reads MNHNY; CDR2 reads SVGAGI (reference sequence). V lost 2 bases to trimming and J lost 2 bases, with 6 bases between them. In nucleotides, the CDR3 is TGTGCCAGCAGTTACCGGATGCAAGAGACCCAGTACTTC. Translating it yields CASSYRMQETQYF.

This clone came up a few times. J is TRBJ2-3 and V is TRBV5-1, with 8 nucleotides matching TRBD1. Germline V gene lookup returns CDR1 SGHRS and CDR2 YFSETQ. CDR3 length: 13 residues. V trimming: 4 bases; J trimming: 6 bases; junction bases outside the gene matches: 4. The chain's CDR3 is CASSEQGADTQYF. The CDR3 DNA sequence: TGCGCCAGCAGCGAGCAGGGGGCGGATACGCAGTATTTT.

The chain recombines TRBV4-3 with TRBJ1-1, with a weak D call TRBD1 (6 bases). This CDR3 has 16 amino acids. With 0 bases removed from V and 2 bases from J, the gap between germline ends came to 13 bases. CDR1 and CDR2 from the germline V gene are LGHNA and YSLEER. Written as DNA, the CDR3 is TGCGCCAGCAGCCAAGATGGACAGCGAATTAACACTGAAGCTTTCTTT. It is translated as CASSQDGQRINTEAFF.